This T cell receptor (beta chain) was captured by sequencing in a study of cytomegalovirus exposure and HLA in healthy donors. PCR amplification relied on 60 Vbeta primers (plus 13 Jbeta primers). Sequenced by immunoSEQ multiplex PCR; TCRdb stores in-frame clones only, minus some. The sample consists of roughly 130,000 clones, 75% to 85% of them appearing once. The sequence was collected from a man aged 35 to 55 in good health and CMV-seronegative. Sequenced: PBMCs.

The CDR3 sequence is CASSLQGPYEQYF. As DNA, the CDR3 is TGCGCCAGCAGCTTACAGGGGCCCTACGAGCAGTACTTC. The chain carries TRBV5-1 and TRBJ2-7, with 7 bases matching TRBD1. The V segment lost 2 bases and the J segment 2 bases; nucleotides outside the gene matches: 1. CDR1 and CDR2 (germline): SGHRS, YFSETQ. This CDR3 is 13 amino acids long.